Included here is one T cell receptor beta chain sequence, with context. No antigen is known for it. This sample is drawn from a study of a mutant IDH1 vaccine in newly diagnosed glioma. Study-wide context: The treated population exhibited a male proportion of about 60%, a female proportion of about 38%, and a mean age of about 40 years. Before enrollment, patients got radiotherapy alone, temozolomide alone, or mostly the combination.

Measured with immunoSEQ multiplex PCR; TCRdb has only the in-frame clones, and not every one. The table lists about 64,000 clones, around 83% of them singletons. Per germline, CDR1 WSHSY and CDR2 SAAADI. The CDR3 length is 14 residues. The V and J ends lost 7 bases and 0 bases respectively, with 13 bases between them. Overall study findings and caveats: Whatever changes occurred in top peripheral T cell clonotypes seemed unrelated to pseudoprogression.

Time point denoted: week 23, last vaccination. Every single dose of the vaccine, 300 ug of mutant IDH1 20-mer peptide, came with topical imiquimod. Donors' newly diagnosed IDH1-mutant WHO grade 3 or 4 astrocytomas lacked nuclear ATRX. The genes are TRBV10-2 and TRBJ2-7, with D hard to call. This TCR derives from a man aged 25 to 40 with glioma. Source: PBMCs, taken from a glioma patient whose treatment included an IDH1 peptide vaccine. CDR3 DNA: TGCGCCAGCACCTATGCGGTAAGCTCCTACGAGCAGTACTTC. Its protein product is CASTYAVSSYEQYF.